This entry lists 2 T cell receptor beta chains sequenced from one sample in a study of blood T cell repertoires in COVID-19. Assay used: immunoSEQ multiplex PCR; TCRdb lists only in-frame clones, some missing. The sample has 200,000 to 300,000 clones, under 90% seen once. Sample: peripheral blood. These receptors came from a man aged 55-75 years with acute or convalescent COVID-19.

The chain uses TRBV10-2 and TRBJ2-5; 11 nucleotides agree with TRBD2. V lost 5 bases and J lost 2; bases outside the gene matches: 4. The germline V gene encodes CDR1 WSHSY and CDR2 SAAADI. The CDR3 spans 15 residues. CDR3 loop: CASSYSGGVQETQYF. The DNA of the CDR3 is TGCGCCAGCAGTTATAGCGGGGGGGTGCAAGAGACCCAGTACTTC.

The chain combines TRBV18 with TRBJ1-1; TRBD1 matches at 8 bases. Trimming took 6 bases from V and 7 from J; bases not matched to a gene: 16. In germline, CDR1 is KGHSH, CDR2 LQKENI. This CDR3 has 16 amino acids. In DNA form, the CDR3 reads TGTGCCAGCTCCGAATTCAGACAGGGGTTTGGTAATGAAGCTTTCTTT. It is translated as CASSEFRQGFGNEAFF.